Following are 14 T cell receptor beta chains from one sample sequenced in a study of cytotoxic CD8 clonotypes in ibrutinib-treated CLL. The protocol was immunoSEQ multiplex PCR, while the TCRdb copy is restricted to in-frame clones and leaves out a portion. The sample has about 160,000 clones, about four fifths seen once. The specimen comprised PBMCs, sampled after 12 months of ibrutinib treatment. These receptors were collected from a human donor with chronic lymphocytic leukemia.

This chain uses TRBV28 with TRBJ2-3, with D perhaps TRBD1 (6 bases). V dropped 7 bases and J dropped 5 bases, with 19 bases sitting between them. Germline loops: CDR1 MDHEN, CDR2 SYDVKM. The CDR3 runs 15 residues. This CDR3 is CASTSWAGVVDTQYF. CDR3 nucleotides: TGTGCCAGCACCAGTTGGGCAGGGGTGGTAGATACGCAGTATTTT. Complete variable domain (other parts from reference TRBV28 and TRBJ2-3): DVKVTQSSRYLVKRTGEKVFLECVQDMDHENMFWYRQDPGLGLRLIYFSYDVKMKEKGDIPEGYSVSREKKERFSLILESASTNQTSMYLCASTSWAGVVDTQYFGPGTRLTVL.

The J gene is TRBJ2-7, the V gene TRBV7-8; D may be TRBD1 or TRBD2 (5 bases each). The germline CDR1 and CDR2 sequences are SGHVS and FQNEAQ. V was shortened by 2 bases and J by 1 base, with 15 bases between the two germline ends. CDR3 length: 16 residues. The CDR3 DNA reads as TGTGCCAGCAGCTTATCGCGTCAGGGACCTTCCTACGAGCAGTACTTC. This codes for CASSLSRQGPSYEQYF. Full variable domain (remainder filled in from reference TRBV7-8 and TRBJ2-7): GAGVSQSPRYKVAKRGQDVALRCDPISGHVSLFWYQQALGQGPEFLTYFQNEAQLDKSGLPSDRFFAERPEGSVSTLKIQRTQQEDSAVYLCASSLSRQGPSYEQYFGPGTRLTVT.

The chain recombines TRBV7-8 with TRBJ2-1; D is unclear. The V end was cut by 1 base, the J end by 7 bases, with 8 bases between. Germline V CDR1 and CDR2: SGHVS, FQNEAQ. The CDR3 extends over 13 amino acids. The CDR3 nucleotides are TGTGCCAGCAGCTTAGTTCTGGAGAATGAGCAGTTCTTC. Protein product: CASSLVLENEQFF.

This clone was seen a few times. This chain uses TRBV4-1 with TRBJ1-2; D perhaps matches TRBD1 (6 bases). CDR3 length equals 17 residues. Germline CDR1 and CDR2: MGHRA and YSYEKL. Trimming cost V 4 bases and J 8 bases, with 26 bases left between them. The CDR3 reads CASSPSTRGPVGAGYTF. The CDR3 nucleotides read TGCGCCAGCAGCCCTTCAACCAGGGGACCGGTCGGTGCGGGCTACACCTTC.

This chain uses TRBV27 with TRBJ2-7; TRBD1 aligns across 8 bases. J gave up 5 bases and V 5 bases, and 5 bases lay outside the gene matches. This CDR3 comprises 13 residues. The germline V gene encodes CDR1 MNHEY and CDR2 SMNVEV (reference sequence). CDR3 loop: CASSNQGAHEQYF. The CDR3, as DNA: TGTGCCAGCAGTAACCAGGGGGCTCACGAGCAGTACTTC.

The chain employs TRBV7-9 and TRBJ2-5; possibly TRBD1 or TRBD2 for D (7 bases each). This CDR3 has 17 amino acids. The V end was cut by 3 bases, the J end by 0 bases, with 17 bases between. Germline CDR1 is SEHNR and CDR2 is FQNEAQ (reference sequence). The CDR3 DNA reads TGTGCCAGCAGCTTGGGCCGCCAGGGGGGGTACCAAGAGACCCAGTACTTC. It specifies CASSLGRQGGYQETQYF.

The V and J genes are TRBV5-5 and TRBJ2-7; D not resolved. The germline gives CDR1 SGHKS, CDR2 YYEKEE (reference sequence). The CDR3 loop spans 16 amino acids. With 0 bases removed from V and 0 bases from J, the gap between germline ends came to 13 bases. This CDR3 is CASSLVGDISSYEQYF. CDR3 bases: TGTGCCAGCAGCTTGGTAGGCGACATTAGCTCCTACGAGCAGTACTTC.

This chain links TRBV4-3 with TRBJ2-2; tentative D call: TRBD2 (5 bases). From germline, CDR1 is LGHNA and CDR2 YSLEER. Trimming took 4 bases from V and 6 from J, leaving 15 bases between them. This CDR3 is built from 15 residues. CDR3 in DNA: TGCGCCAGCAGCCTGCCAGGAGGTGGGGCCGGGGAGCTGTTTTTT. It encodes CASSLPGGGAGELFF.

The sample holds a few counts of this clone. V usage is TRBV2 and J usage is TRBJ2-2; 8 nucleotides match TRBD2. This CDR3 region has 16 residues. The J segment lost 5 bases and the V segment lost 6 bases, leaving 11 bases of the junction unmatched. Germline-derived CDR1 and CDR2 are SNHLY and FYNNEI. As DNA, the CDR3 is TGTGCCAGCAGCCCCCTCGGGGGGGCCAGGACCGGGGAGCTGTTTTTT. The encoded protein is CASSPLGGARTGELFF.

The V call is TRBV6-1, the J call TRBJ2-7; 7 bases line up with TRBD1. The CDR3 totals 14 residues. With 7 bases clipped from V and 4 bases from J, the junction kept 10 bases outside the gene matches. Germline CDR1 reads MNHNS; CDR2 reads SASEGT. In DNA form, the CDR3 reads TGTGCCAGCACCCCACAGGGGTTTGGGTACGAGCAGTACTTC. Protein product: CASTPQGFGYEQYF.

This chain connects TRBV5-1 to TRBJ2-6; D ambiguous. The germline gives CDR1 SGHRS, CDR2 YFSETQ. The CDR3 spans 14 residues. Trimming left V 0 bases short and J 1 base short, with 2 bases between. CDR3 bases: TGCGCCAGCAGCTTGGGTTCTGGGGCCAACGTCCTGACTTTC. Translation gives CASSLGSGANVLTF.

V usage is TRBV5-6 and J usage is TRBJ2-5; possibly TRBD2 for D (5 bases). The germline CDR1 and CDR2 sequences are SGHDT and YYEEEE. V was shortened by 4 bases and J by 5 bases, with 15 bases between the two germline ends. This CDR3 is 14 amino acids long. The CDR3 DNA is TGTGCCAGCAGCCCGGACTGGGGAAGGGAGACCCAGTACTTC. Encoded protein: CASSPDWGRETQYF. The full variable domain, completed using reference TRBV5-6 and TRBJ2-5, is DAGVTQSPTHLIKTRGQQVTLRCSPKSGHDTVSWYQQALGQGPQFIFQYYEEEERQRGNFPDRFSGHQFPNYSSELNVNALLLGDSALYLCASSPDWGRETQYFGPGTRLLVL.

This clone has more than one count but fewer than ten. The V call is TRBV7-9, the J call TRBJ2-1; maybe TRBD2 (6 bases). Trimming left V 8 bases short and J 0 bases short, with 8 bases between. Germline lookup yields CDR1 SEHNR and CDR2 FQNEAQ (reference sequence). The CDR3 is 13 amino acids. CDR3 residues: CASGGGSYNEQFF. The CDR3 DNA sequence: TGTGCCAGCGGGGGAGGCTCCTACAATGAGCAGTTCTTC. Variable domain in full (rest from reference TRBV7-9 and TRBJ2-1): DTGVSQNPRHKITKRGQNVTFRCDPISEHNRLYWYRQTLGQGPEFLTYFQNEAQLEKSRLLSDRFSAERPKGSFSTLEIQRTEQGDSAMYLCASGGGSYNEQFFGPGTRLTVL.

The chain has TRBV5-1 and TRBJ2-1; possibly TRBD1 or TRBD2 for D (5 bases each). Germline-derived CDR1 and CDR2 are SGHRS and YFSETQ. V was cut by 3 bases and J by 8 bases, with 12 bases left in between. This CDR3 is 13 amino acids long. CDR3 DNA: TGCGCCAGCAGCTCCGGGGCCACGTATGAGCAGTTCTTC. It specifies CASSSGATYEQFF.